These 26 T cell receptor beta chains came from one sample sequenced in a study of blood T cells in healthy people across ages. With a J-beta primer mix and a sample-barcoded 5' primer, a second PCR ran about 7 to 12 cycles. TCRdb called the 5' RACE reads again in MiXCR, with one record for every CDR3 protein. This sample has hundreds of thousands of distinct CDR3 sequences, with roughly 20% found just once. Source material: blood. Receptors originate from a man between 70 and 80 years old in good health.

The chain has TRBV6-6 and TRBJ2-5, with 11 bases aligning to TRBD2. Near its end, the DNA agrees better with TRBJ2-1, so the J call may be wrong. The CDR3 has 15 amino acids. Per the germline V gene, CDR1 is MNHNY and CDR2 is SVGAGI (reference sequence). CDR3 coding DNA: TGTGCCAGCACGCGGGGCCTAGCGGGAGGCTATGAGCAGTTCTTC. Translation gives CASTRGLAGGYEQFF.

This chain joins TRBV24-1 and TRBJ2-1; 11 bases fit TRBD2. This CDR3 is built from 15 residues. Germline V CDR1 and CDR2: KGHDR, SFDVKD. The V segment lost 3 bases and the J segment 10 bases; nucleotides outside the gene matches: 7. The CDR3 DNA is TGTGCCACCAGTGATCCCACTAGCGGGAGTCGAGAGCAGTTCTTC. This encodes CATSDPTSGSREQFF.

The rearrangement uses TRBV2 and TRBJ2-1; D is perhaps TRBD2 (5 bases). The J call may be in error: the DNA end matches TRBJ2-5 better. The germline CDR1 and CDR2 sequences are SNHLY and FYNNEI. The CDR3 is 14 residues long. This CDR3 is CASSEAWTLQTQYF. The CDR3, as DNA: TGTGCCAGCAGTGAGGCATGGACTTTGCAGACCCAGTACTTC.

This chain connects TRBV28 to TRBJ2-7; 7 bases align to TRBD2. V was pared by 7 bases and J by 0 bases, with 15 bases of the junction left unmatched. CDR3 size: 17 residues. The V gene's germline CDR1 is MDHEN and CDR2 SYDVKM. CDR3 sequence (DNA): TGTGCCAGCACTTCTCCGGTCGGGGGGACCAACTCCTACGAGCAGTACTTC. Encoded protein: CASTSPVGGTNSYEQYF.

This clonotype showed up just a few times. This rearrangement joins TRBV29-1 to TRBJ1-1, with TRBD1 matching 8 bases. The CDR3 has 14 residues. Germline CDR1 SQVTM, CDR2 ANQGSEA. Trimming took 3 bases from V and 7 from J; bases not matched to a gene: 10. In DNA, the CDR3 is TGCAGCGTTGAGCGTCCCAGGGGGCATAATGAAGCTTTCTTT. It yields the protein CSVERPRGHNEAFF.

The chain combines TRBV6-1 with TRBJ2-5; unclear D gene. The CDR3 extends over 11 amino acids. Germline lookup yields CDR1 MNHNS and CDR2 SASEGT. Trimming removed 6 bases from V and 5 bases from J, with 7 bases in between. CDR3 sequence: CASRDVETQYF. The CDR3 DNA reads TGTGCCAGCAGGGATGTTGAGACCCAGTACTTC.

The rearrangement links TRBV11-2 to TRBJ2-2; D gene unclear. Between the trimmed V and J ends, which lost 1 base and 4 bases, there was a span of 4 bases. The CDR3 sequence is 13 residues long. Germline-derived CDR1 and CDR2 are SGHAT and FQNNGV. The CDR3, as DNA: TGTGCCAGCAGCTTAGCGTTCACCGGGGAGCTGTTTTTT. This encodes CASSLAFTGELFF.

Comments on this clonotype: At one boundary the junction diverges from the germline segment, which might be a read error. V gene TRBV7-2 combines with J gene TRBJ2-1; 9 positions agree with TRBD1. The CDR3 is 15 residues long. CDR1 is SGHTA and CDR2 is FQGNSA in the germline V gene. This CDR3 is CASSLAQGAGNERFF. The CDR3 nucleotides read TGTGCCAGCAGCTTAGCACAGGGGGCTGGCAATGAGCGGTTCTTC.

This chain joins TRBV3-1 and TRBJ1-4; D might be TRBD1 (5 bases). V dropped 4 bases and J dropped 7 bases, with 13 bases sitting between them. CDR1 is LGHDT and CDR2 is YNNKEL in the germline V gene (reference sequence). This CDR3 comprises 14 residues. DNA of the CDR3: TGTGCCAGCAGCCCGGGACGGACAATTGAAAAACTGTTTTTT. Its protein product is CASSPGRTIEKLFF.

This clonotype has more than one count but fewer than ten. This chain joins TRBV20-1 and TRBJ2-5, with D possibly TRBD1 on 7 matching bases. Trimming stripped 3 bases from V and 10 bases from J, with 15 bases between. Germline V CDR1 and CDR2: DFQATT, SNEGSKA (reference sequence). The CDR3 has 12 residues. CDR3 sequence: CSARAGQTDQYF. The CDR3, as DNA: TGCAGTGCTAGGGCGGGACAGACGGACCAGTACTTC.

The gene calls are TRBV18 and TRBJ1-5, with a weak D call TRBD1 (5 bases). The ends were cut back, 0 bases at V and 6 bases at J, with 9 bases in the middle. Germline assignment: CDR1 KGHSH and CDR2 LQKENI. There are 14 residues in the CDR3. CDR3 sequence reads: CASSPPGEGQPQHF. The CDR3 DNA sequence: TGTGCCAGCTCACCACCAGGGGAAGGTCAGCCCCAGCATTTT.

The chain recombines TRBV20-1 with TRBJ2-7, with TRBD1 identical over 7 bases. The germline V gene encodes CDR1 DFQATT and CDR2 SNEGSKA (reference sequence). V was pared by 8 bases and J by 3 bases, with 7 bases of the junction left unmatched. The CDR3 extends over 12 amino acids. CDR3 protein: CSTPWDSYEQYF. CDR3 in DNA: TGCAGTACTCCTTGGGACAGCTACGAGCAGTACTTC.

The chain carries TRBV10-3 and TRBJ2-1, with 8 bases that match TRBD1. The CDR3 is 15 residues long. The V segment lost 6 bases and the J segment 0 bases; nucleotides outside the gene matches: 4. Per the germline V gene, CDR1 is ENHRY and CDR2 is SYGVKD. The CDR3 coding sequence is TGTGCCATCAGAGACACAGGGGGCTCCTACAATGAGCAGTTCTTC. This sequence encodes CAIRDTGGSYNEQFF.

This clonotype was found a few times. J is TRBJ1-1 and V is TRBV5-1; 7 positions match TRBD1. Germline CDR1 reads SGHRS; CDR2 reads YFSETQ. The CDR3 is 16 residues long. V dropped 4 bases and J dropped 6; count of bases not matched to a gene: 15. CDR3 in amino acids: CASSLGSLTGYAEAFF. CDR3 nucleotide sequence: TGCGCCAGCAGCCTGGGGTCGTTGACAGGGTACGCTGAAGCTTTCTTT.

V gene TRBV2 combines with J gene TRBJ2-1; D perhaps matches TRBD1 (5 bases). Trimming cost V 6 bases and J 4 bases, with 16 bases left between them. Germline V gene sequence: CDR1 SNHLY, CDR2 FYNNEI. The length of the CDR3 is 15 residues. CDR3 in DNA: TGTGCCAGCAGCGCCGACAGAACGAGGTACAATGAGCAGTTCTTC. Encoded protein: CASSADRTRYNEQFF.

This clonotype was counted a few times. The chain links TRBV6-6 to TRBJ2-3, with 11 bases matching TRBD2. Trimming cost V 6 bases and J 1 base; bases outside gene matches: 9. Germline CDR1 is MNHNY and CDR2 is SVGAGI (reference sequence). CDR3 length: 17 residues. CDR3 nucleotides: TGTGCCAGCAGACCCCATAGCGGGAGGGCGGGCACAGATACGCAGTATTTT. Amino acids: CASRPHSGRAGTDTQYF.

The sample holds a few counts of this clonotype. The chain couples TRBV11-2 to TRBJ2-3, with TRBD2 as a possible D gene (5 bases). The CDR3 is 15 residues long. Trimming removed 8 bases from V and 2 bases from J, with 17 bases in between. The germline gives CDR1 SGHAT, CDR2 FQNNGV. In DNA, the CDR3 is TGTGCCAGCCAACCCCTCCTAGCTCACACAGATACGCAGTATTTT. This translates into CASQPLLAHTDTQYF. The variable domain in full, with the rest retrieved from reference TRBV11-2 and TRBJ2-3, is EAGVAQSPRYKIIEKRQSVAFWCNPISGHATLYWYQQILGQGPKLLIQFQNNGVVDDSQLPKDRFSAERLKGVDSTLKIQPAKLEDSAVYLCASQPLLAHTDTQYFGPGTRLTVL.

This clonotype has more than one count but fewer than ten. The V and J genes are TRBV7-2 and TRBJ2-3; TRBD2 is a possible D gene (5 bases). CDR3 size: 13 residues. Germline CDR1 is SGHTA and CDR2 is FQGNSA. Trimming left V 5 bases short and J 2 bases short, with 8 bases between. The CDR3 DNA reads as TGTGCCAGCAGCCAGCGGTACACAGATACGCAGTATTTT. Translating gives CASSQRYTDTQYF. Drawing the rest from reference TRBV7-2 and TRBJ2-3, the complete variable domain is GAGVSQSPSNKVTEKGKDVELRCDPISGHTALYWYRQSLGQGLEFLIYFQGNSAPDKSGLPSDRFSAERTGGSVSTLTIQRTQQEDSAVYLCASSQRYTDTQYFGPGTRLTVL.

The chain has TRBV4-1 and TRBJ2-5, with D maybe TRBD1 (6 bases). The J call may not be correct, given that the DNA end is closer to TRBJ2-1. The V gene's germline CDR1 is MGHRA and CDR2 YSYEKL. The CDR3 contains 15 residues. In DNA, the CDR3 is TGCGCCAGCAGCCAAGATGTCGGCAGGGGCAATGAGCAGTTCTTC. Protein: CASSQDVGRGNEQFF.

CDR3 sequence (DNA): TGCAGTGCCGAACCGGGACAGGGGCTCAATGAGCAGTTCTTC. It codes for CSAEPGQGLNEQFF. This chain joins TRBV20-1 and TRBJ2-5, with 10 nucleotides matching TRBD1. The DNA end is a closer match to TRBJ2-1, so the J assignment may be wrong. The CDR3 runs 14 residues. Germline V lookup: CDR1 DFQATT, CDR2 SNEGSKA (reference sequence).

This clonotype has just a few counts. The chain joins TRBV28 to TRBJ1-1; D is possibly TRBD1 (6 bases). Trimming stripped 3 bases from V and 7 bases from J, with 12 bases between. The CDR3 length is 13 residues. Per the germline V gene, CDR1 is MDHEN and CDR2 is SYDVKM. The CDR3 DNA sequence: TGTGCCAGCAGTTTTTCTACAGGGCTTGAAGCTTTCTTT. Its translation is CASSFSTGLEAFF.

This clonotype was picked up many times. The J gene is TRBJ1-4, the V gene TRBV20-1, with D perhaps matching TRBD1 (6 bases). The CDR3 spans 14 residues. Germline CDR1 DFQATT, CDR2 SNEGSKA (reference sequence). V lost 4 bases and J 8 bases, leaving 17 bases between the germline ends. The CDR3 here is CSAIRGGGDEKLFF. The CDR3 DNA sequence: TGCAGTGCTATTCGGGGAGGGGGAGACGAAAAACTGTTTTTT.

The J gene is TRBJ2-3, the V gene TRBV6-6; the match to TRBD1 covers 7 bases. CDR1 is MNHNY, CDR2 SVGAGI, per germline (reference sequence). J was trimmed by 3 bases and V by 3 bases; bases with no gene match: 6. The CDR3 spans 15 residues. In nucleotides, the CDR3 is TGTGCCAGCAGTTATGCTACAGGGGTAACAGATACGCAGTATTTT. Translating gives CASSYATGVTDTQYF.

The genes are TRBV6-1 and TRBJ2-4; no clear D. This CDR3 is 16 amino acids long. Germline values: CDR1 MNHNS, CDR2 SASEGT. The germline V and J ends were trimmed by 2 bases and 1 base, with 12 bases remaining between them. The CDR3 DNA reads as TGTGCCAGCAGTGAATGGGTCTTGGGGGCCAAAAACATTCAGTACTTC. Translated, it gives CASSEWVLGAKNIQYF.

The chain joins TRBV2 to TRBJ2-5; 9 bases are shared with TRBD1. The better agreement between TRBJ2-7 and the DNA end casts doubt on the J call. Germline values: CDR1 SNHLY, CDR2 FYNNEI. The CDR3 runs 14 residues. Here the CDR3 reads CASSGGTGWYEQYF. The CDR3 DNA sequence: TGTGCCAGCAGTGGGGGGACAGGGTGGTACGAGCAGTACTTC.

As for this clonotype: One junction end does not reproduce the germline sequence, and a read error may be involved. The J gene is TRBJ1-1, the V gene TRBV3-1; D unclear. The CDR3 length is 14 residues. The V gene's germline CDR1 is LGHDT and CDR2 YNNKEL (reference sequence). CDR3 sequence: CVSSQDGVNTEAFF. The CDR3 DNA reads TGTGTCAGCAGCCAAGATGGGGTAAACACTGAAGCTTTCTTT.